Shown below are 29 T cell receptor beta chains from a single sample sequenced in a study of regulatory T cells in long-lasting Graves disease. Building of the TCR beta libraries involved iRepertoire HTBI primers and Arm-PCR of CDR3 regions. MiXCR, run by TCRdb on the multiplex PCR reads, gives a single entry per CDR3 protein. This sample carries about 320,000 distinct CDR3 sequences, 18% of them seen once, and the ten largest clones take 35% to 45%. Noted time point: newly diagnosed GD, antithyroid drugs for less than 3 months. PBMCs provided the RNA from which the TCR library was made. The starting material was peripheral blood mononuclear cells (PBMCs), obtained at new diagnosis, from a patient treated with antithyroid drugs. These receptors were taken from a female donor with Graves disease.

V and J are TRBV7-6 and TRBJ2-1; D unresolved. V lost 5 bases, J lost 5 bases, and 10 bases lay in between. The CDR3 spans 13 residues. CDR1 is SGHVS and CDR2 is FNYEAQ in the germline V gene. The DNA for the CDR3 is TGTGCCAGCAGCCCCAATGTCGACAATGAGCAGTTCTTC. Translation: CASSPNVDNEQFF. Complete variable domain (other parts from reference TRBV7-6 and TRBJ2-1): GAGVSQSPRYKVTKRGQDVALRCDPISGHVSLYWYRQALGQGPEFLTYFNYEAQQDKSGLPNDRFSAERPEGSISTLTIQRTEQRDSAMYRCASSPNVDNEQFFGPGTRLTVL.

This clonotype turned up a few times. The chain is built from TRBV27 and TRBJ2-7; the D is unclear. Trimming took 5 bases from V and 0 from J, leaving 11 bases between them. The CDR3 has 14 residues. Germline CDR1 is MNHEY and CDR2 is SMNVEV (reference sequence). The chain's CDR3 is CASSPRTYSYEQYF. Written as DNA, the CDR3 is TGTGCCAGCAGTCCCCGGACCTACTCCTACGAGCAGTACTTC.

This clonotype was seen ten or more times. The V and J genes are TRBV12-3 or TRBV12-4 and TRBJ2-1; D remains ambiguous. The V end lost 5 bases, the J end lost 5 bases, and 10 bases lay between the germline ends. There are 13 residues in the CDR3. Here the CDR3 reads CASSPGLHNEQFF. The CDR3 nucleotides read TGTGCCAGCAGTCCGGGTCTTCACAATGAGCAGTTCTTC.

In this sample, this clonotype turned up many times. This chain joins TRBV27 and TRBJ2-7; 13 nucleotides match TRBD2. Unmatched junction bases numbered 5, after V lost 5 bases and J lost 4 bases. The length of the CDR3 is 15 residues. Germline lookup yields CDR1 MNHEY and CDR2 SMNVEV (reference sequence). DNA for the CDR3: TGTGCCAGCAGTATGGGACTAGCGGGAAAGTACGAGCAGTACTTC. Translated: CASSMGLAGKYEQYF.

This clonotype was counted at least ten times. V is TRBV6-1 and J is TRBJ1-1; D is unresolved. There are 13 residues in the CDR3. V was shortened by 6 bases and J by 0 bases, with 8 bases between the two germline ends. Germline values: CDR1 MNHNS, CDR2 SASEGT. The CDR3: CASRRGMNTEAFF. The DNA for the CDR3 is TGTGCCAGCAGGCGAGGCATGAACACTGAAGCTTTCTTT.

This clonotype was recorded at least ten times. The V gene is TRBV5-6, the J gene TRBJ2-3, with 10 positions matching TRBD2. CDR3 length: 16 residues. Germline CDR1 reads SGHDT; CDR2 reads YYEEEE. Trimming removed 5 bases from V and 4 bases from J; junction bases left unmatched: 10. The CDR3 spells CASRGRRTSGADTQYF. CDR3 nucleotides: TGTGCCAGCAGGGGGAGAAGGACTAGCGGCGCAGATACGCAGTATTTT.

The rearrangement joins TRBV7-9 to TRBJ1-2; 8 bases agree with TRBD1. Germline-derived CDR1 and CDR2 are SEHNR and FQNEAQ (reference sequence). The CDR3 runs to 13 residues. V was pared by 6 bases and J by 10 bases, with 10 bases of the junction left unmatched. The CDR3 DNA follows: TGTGCCAGCAGTTCCGCAGGGGGCTTTAACTACACCTTC. This codes for CASSSAGGFNYTF. The full variable domain, its missing parts supplied by reference TRBV7-9 and TRBJ1-2, is DTGVSQNPRHKITKRGQNVTFRCDPISEHNRLYWYRQTLGQGPEFLTYFQNEAQLEKSRLLSDRFSAERPKGSFSTLEIQRTEQGDSAMYLCASSSAGGFNYTFGSGTRLTVV.

In this sample, this clonotype turned up a few times. This chain uses TRBV7-8 with TRBJ2-7; the D is unclear. Germline V gives CDR1 SGHVS, CDR2 FQNEAQ. V was pared by 8 bases and J by 5 bases, with 13 bases between. The CDR3 loop spans 12 amino acids. The CDR3 region has the DNA TGTGCCAGCGGCTCAGTCGGCCACGAGCAGTACTTC. This gives the protein CASGSVGHEQYF. The full variable domain, completed using reference TRBV7-8 and TRBJ2-7, is GAGVSQSPRYKVAKRGQDVALRCDPISGHVSLFWYQQALGQGPEFLTYFQNEAQLDKSGLPSDRFFAERPEGSVSTLKIQRTQQEDSAVYLCASGSVGHEQYFGPGTRLTVT.

This clonotype was recorded a few times. The V call is TRBV4-2, the J call TRBJ2-1, with 8 bases lining up with TRBD2. This CDR3 contains 18 residues. The germline V gene has CDR1 LGHNA and CDR2 YNFKEQ. Trimming cost V 0 bases and J 2 bases; bases outside gene matches: 9. The CDR3 DNA is TGTGCCAGCAGCCAAGATATGAGCGGGAGCAGCACCTACAATGAGCAGTTCTTC. Its translation: CASSQDMSGSSTYNEQFF.

This clonotype was counted only a few times. The chain has TRBV3-1 and TRBJ2-2, with TRBD2 matching over 10 bases. The CDR3 runs to 18 residues. Germline CDR1 reads LGHDT; CDR2 reads YNNKEL (reference sequence). The V gene end was trimmed by 1 base and the J gene end by 3 bases; junction bases not matched to a gene: 8. CDR3 protein: CASSQVAAGGPYTGELFF. In DNA form, the CDR3 reads TGTGCCAGCAGCCAAGTTGCAGCGGGAGGGCCGTACACCGGGGAGCTGTTTTTT.

This clonotype was picked up many times. The J gene is TRBJ1-1, the V gene TRBV5-4; 8 nucleotides line up with TRBD1. J lost 0 bases, V lost 2 bases, and 3 bases had no gene match. Looked up from germline, CDR1 is SGHNT and CDR2 is YYREEE (reference sequence). CDR3 length: 15 amino acids. The CDR3 loop is CASSFDRGMNTEAFF. For the CDR3, the DNA is TGTGCCAGCAGCTTCGACAGGGGCATGAACACTGAAGCTTTCTTT. The full variable domain, its missing parts supplied by reference TRBV5-4 and TRBJ1-1, is ETGVTQSPTHLIKTRGQQVTLRCSSQSGHNTVSWYQQALGQGPQFIFQYYREEENGRGNFPPRFSGLQFPNYSSELNVNALELDDSALYLCASSFDRGMNTEAFFGQGTRLTVV.

V gene TRBV11-3 combines with J gene TRBJ2-7; D unclear. The germline V gene encodes CDR1 SGHNT and CDR2 YENEEA. Trimming pared 0 bases from V and 4 bases from J, leaving 7 bases between. There are 13 residues in the CDR3. The CDR3 here is CASSLDDLYEQYF. CDR3 nucleotides: TGTGCCAGCAGCTTAGACGACTTATACGAGCAGTACTTC.

This clonotype was observed many times. The chain uses TRBV20-1 and TRBJ2-7; TRBD2 matches 10 bases. The CDR3 sequence is 18 residues long. Germline lookup yields CDR1 DFQATT and CDR2 SNEGSKA (reference sequence). J lost 2 bases, V lost 3 bases, and 16 bases had no gene match. CDR3 protein: CSASEGGLAGAGAYEQYF. The CDR3 bases are TGCAGTGCTAGTGAGGGGGGGCTAGCGGGAGCCGGGGCCTACGAGCAGTACTTC.

This clonotype was picked up many times. The genes are TRBV30 and TRBJ1-1, with 8 nucleotides matching TRBD1. CDR3 length: 13 amino acids. V was pared by 8 bases and J by 4 bases, with 9 bases of the junction left unmatched. The germline V gene encodes CDR1 GTSNPN and CDR2 SVGIG (reference sequence). CDR3 bases: TGTGCCCAACGGACAGGGCAATTCACTGAAGCTTTCTTT. Its protein product is CAQRTGQFTEAFF.

This clonotype was observed many times. The CDR3 region is CASSSIQGARTEAFF. CDR3 DNA: TGCGCCAGCAGCTCAATACAGGGGGCGCGGACTGAAGCTTTCTTT. V and J are TRBV5-1 and TRBJ1-1, with TRBD1 matching over 9 bases. In germline, CDR1 is SGHRS, CDR2 YFSETQ. CDR3 length equals 15 residues. The V gene end was trimmed by 3 bases and the J gene end by 5 bases; junction bases not matched to a gene: 8.

The chain is built from TRBV2 and TRBJ1-6; possible D gene TRBD1, 6 bases. Germline V lookup: CDR1 SNHLY, CDR2 FYNNEI. The CDR3 covers 15 residues. Trimming pared 8 bases from V and 8 bases from J, leaving 19 bases between. The CDR3 region is CASPQAGRGDSPLHF. DNA for the CDR3: TGTGCCAGCCCTCAGGCAGGAAGGGGGGATTCACCCCTCCACTTT.

This clonotype was observed at least ten times. The chain carries TRBV2 and TRBJ2-1; 11 bases align to TRBD2. The CDR3 contains 18 residues. V gave up 10 bases and J gave up 5 bases; unmatched junction bases: 19. Germline CDR1 is SNHLY and CDR2 is FYNNEI. The CDR3 is CATIKGVTSGSGDNEQFF. The CDR3, as DNA: TGTGCCACCATCAAGGGCGTAACTAGCGGGAGTGGGGACAATGAGCAGTTCTTC.

This clonotype has only a few counts. This CDR3 is CASSPTSGRSSYNEQFF. CDR3 coding DNA: TGTGCCAGCAGCCCCACTAGCGGGAGGAGCTCCTACAATGAGCAGTTCTTC. The chain employs TRBV5-4 and TRBJ2-1; 12 positions match TRBD2. Germline CDR1 is SGHNT and CDR2 is YYREEE (reference sequence). After removal of 4 bases from V and 0 bases from J, the junction contained 5 bases not matched to a gene. This CDR3 contains 17 residues.

In its sample, this clonotype was seen many times. This sequence joins TRBV20-1 and TRBJ2-5; TRBD2 matches 12 bases. This CDR3 comprises 14 residues. CDR1 is DFQATT, CDR2 SNEGSKA, per germline (reference sequence). Unmatched junction bases numbered 6, after V lost 5 bases and J lost 5 bases. The CDR3 spells CSADGLAGMETQYF. The CDR3, as DNA: TGCAGTGCTGATGGACTAGCGGGAATGGAGACCCAGTACTTC.

This clonotype was counted at least ten times. The chain joins TRBV4-1 to TRBJ1-4; the D is unclear. Germline V gene data show CDR1 as MGHRA and CDR2 as YSYEKL. The CDR3 contains 14 residues. V lost 0 bases and J 7 bases, leaving 9 bases between the germline ends. In nucleotides, the CDR3 is TGCGCCAGCAGCCAAGATTCACAGACTGAAAAACTGTTTTTT. This encodes CASSQDSQTEKLFF.

This clonotype has a handful of counts. The gene calls are TRBV9 and TRBJ2-5; 7 nucleotides line up with TRBD1. The V and J ends lost 0 bases and 3 bases, in that order; junction bases with no gene match: 5. The germline V gene has CDR1 SGDLS and CDR2 YYNGEE. This CDR3 has 15 residues. The CDR3 is CASSVAGDRKETQYF. CDR3 sequence (DNA): TGTGCCAGCAGCGTAGCCGGGGACAGAAAAGAGACCCAGTACTTC.

Ten or more counts support this clonotype. This chain uses TRBV24-1 with TRBJ2-5; no definite D call. The V and J ends lost 7 bases and 2 bases respectively, with 13 bases between them. Germline CDR1 reads KGHDR; CDR2 reads SFDVKD. CDR3 length: 14 residues. The CDR3 DNA follows: TGTGCCACCAGCAAAGGGCAAGAGCAAGAGACCCAGTACTTC. Its translation is CATSKGQEQETQYF.

This clonotype was seen repeatedly, ten times or more. Relative to the germline gene, one junction end is altered; a read error may explain this. V usage is TRBV19 and J usage is TRBJ2-7; possibly TRBD2 for D (5 bases). CDR1 is LNHDA, CDR2 SQIVND, per germline (reference sequence). The CDR3 is 11 amino acids. CDR3 residues: CASSIGSEQYF. CDR3 bases: TGCGCCAGCAGCATAGGGAGCGAGCAGTACTTC.

This clonotype was recorded at least ten times. The rearrangement joins TRBV27 to TRBJ2-5; D is ambiguous. The CDR3 has 13 amino acids. V lost 4 bases and J lost 5, with 11 bases in between. Germline V gene lookup returns CDR1 MNHEY and CDR2 SMNVEV (reference sequence). CDR3: CASSSNPLETQYF. Here the CDR3 DNA reads TGTGCCAGCAGTTCCAACCCACTTGAGACCCAGTACTTC.

The CDR3 DNA reads as TGTGCCAGCAGTTCCCGGGGAACCACCTCCGAGCAGTACTTC. Protein product: CASSSRGTTSEQYF. The V call is TRBV6-5, the J call TRBJ2-7, with a possible D match to TRBD2 (5 bases). The V and J ends lost 4 bases and 6 bases respectively, with 16 bases between them. Germline CDR1 is MNHEY and CDR2 is SVGAGI. The CDR3 is made up of 14 amino acids.

This clonotype was seen many times. The J gene is TRBJ2-5, the V gene TRBV6-1, with D possibly being TRBD2 (6 bases). V was cut by 8 bases and J by 4 bases, with 20 bases left in between. Germline CDR1 and CDR2: MNHNS and SASEGT. CDR3 length: 15 residues. CDR3 sequence: CASLPAGQGRETQYF. The CDR3 nucleotides are TGTGCCAGCCTCCCCGCGGGGCAGGGTAGAGAGACCCAGTACTTC.

This clonotype showed up many times. The J gene is TRBJ2-7, the V gene TRBV5-1; D unclear. The CDR3 runs 15 residues. V was clipped by 2 bases and J by 6 bases, with 18 bases between them. CDR1 SGHRS and CDR2 YFSETQ come from the germline V gene. The CDR3 coding sequence is TGCGCCAGCAGCTTAAGAGACTCACCAGCCGTCGAGCAGTACTTC. It is translated as CASSLRDSPAVEQYF.

This clonotype was seen many times. This chain joins TRBV11-3 and TRBJ2-7, with 7 bases that match TRBD2. The CDR3 runs to 15 residues. The V gene's germline CDR1 is SGHNT and CDR2 YENEEA. V trimming: 1 base; J trimming: 4 bases; junction bases outside the gene matches: 7. CDR3 sequence reads: CASSLAGGSLYEQYF. CDR3 sequence (DNA): TGTGCCAGCAGCTTAGCTGGCGGGAGCTTGTACGAGCAGTACTTC.

This clonotype was detected ten times or more. The V call is TRBV7-2, the J call TRBJ2-3, with no clear D. Deletions cut 0 bases from V and 2 bases from J, with 6 bases between. Germline CDR1 and CDR2: SGHTA and FQGNSA. There are 14 residues in the CDR3. CDR3 DNA: TGTGCCAGCAGCTTAGCTGCGTTCACAGATACGCAGTATTTT. As protein: CASSLAAFTDTQYF. The whole variable domain, filled in from reference TRBV7-2 and TRBJ2-3, reads GAGVSQSPSNKVTEKGKDVELRCDPISGHTALYWYRQSLGQGLEFLIYFQGNSAPDKSGLPSDRFSAERTGGSVSTLTIQRTQQEDSAVYLCASSLAAFTDTQYFGPGTRLTVL.